The rows below give T cell receptor beta chains drawn from one sample of a study of human T cells and chemical hapten exposure. TCRdb analysed the RACE reads with MiXCR anew, one entry per CDR3 protein. The repertoire holds approximately 79,000 distinct CDR3 sequences, with about 9.3% as singletons. The source material was whole blood, sampled in connection with sensitization to the hapten diphenylcyclopropenone (DPC). All receptors come from a woman aged 45 to 65 with alopecia areata. Some clones in this sample may be carry-over from other donors' samples. Both conserved end residues are part of each CDR3. Each record gives: clone size, D gene, V gene, J gene, CDR3 DNA, CDR3 protein. A D gene is named only where the DNA matches it firmly. Expanded clones are given a class, and other clones once, few, many or no size at all.

-	-	TRBV6-6	TRBJ1-3	TGTGCCAGCAGTTTAAAGACAGGATCTGGAAACACCATATATTTT	CASSLKTGSGNTIYF
-	-	TRBV6-2/TRBV6-3	TRBJ2-4	TGTGCCAGCAGTTACCTGAACATTCAGTACTTC	CASSYLNIQYF
few	TRBD1	TRBV7-9	TRBJ2-5	TGTGCCAGCAGCTTGAGACAGGGGGCAGGGACCCAGTACTTC	CASSLRQGAGTQYF
few	-	TRBV27	TRBJ2-3	TGTGCCAGCACCACTTGGCAGGGGACAGATACGCAGTATTTT	CASTTWQGTDTQYF
few	-	TRBV7-9	TRBJ2-5	TGTGCCAGCGGGTTCACGGAAGAGACCCAGTACTTC	CASGFTEETQYF
few	-	TRBV20-1	TRBJ1-5	TGCAGTGCTCTCCGACAGTTCAATAGCAATCAGCCCCAGCATTTT	CSALRQFNSNQPQHF
many	-	TRBV10-3	TRBJ1-1	TGTGCCATCGCTCCGGGGGGGCATACTGAAGCTTTCTTT	CAIAPGGHTEAFF
-	-	TRBV28	TRBJ2-5	TGTGCCAGCAGTCCCCGAGGGAAAGAGACCCAGTACTTC	CASSPRGKETQYF
few	TRBD1	TRBV29-1	TRBJ2-5	TGCAGCGTTGATTGGGGACAGGTCGGGGAGACCCAGTACTTC	CSVDWGQVGETQYF
few	TRBD1	TRBV30	TRBJ1-5	TGTGCCTGGGGACAGGCCTCCAATCAGCCCCAGCATTTT	CAWGQASNQPQHF
many	-	TRBV6-6	TRBJ1-5	TGTGCCAGCAGTGACAGCAATCAGCCCCAGCATTTT	CASSDSNQPQHF
-	-	TRBV28	TRBJ1-1	TGTGCCAGCAGTTTATCGGGGGGGCTTACTGAAGCTTTCTTT	CASSLSGGLTEAFF
-	-	TRBV12-3/TRBV12-4	TRBJ2-4	TGTGCCAGCAGTTTACAGGGGGGATTGGCCAAAAACATTCAGTACTTC	CASSLQGGLAKNIQYF
-	-	TRBV15	TRBJ1-3	TGTGCCACCGAAGGAAACACCATATATTTT	CATEGNTIYF
-	-	TRBV19	TRBJ2-1	TGTGCCAGTAGGCACACGGGGACGGGTTATGGCAATGAGCAGTTCTTC	CASRHTGTGYGNEQFF
few	TRBD1	TRBV2	TRBJ1-1	TGTGCCAGCAGTAGTACAGGGGGCGGCACTGAAGCTTTCTTT	CASSSTGGGTEAFF
-	-	TRBV2	TRBJ2-5	TGTGCCAGCAGTGGTTCTCTCAAAGGGACCCAGTACTTC	CASSGSLKGTQYF
-	-	TRBV5-1	TRBJ2-2	TGCGCCAGCAGCCTCCTGGTAGCGGCCCTGAACACCGGGGAGCTGTTTTTT	CASSLLVAALNTGELFF
few	-	TRBV9	TRBJ2-4	TGTGCCAGCAGCGTAACCCAAACAGACATTCAGTACTTC	CASSVTQTDIQYF
many	-	TRBV11-3	TRBJ2-1	TGTGCCAGCAGCTTCGGGAGTAGTGAGCAGTTCTTC	CASSFGSSEQFF
few	TRBD1	TRBV9	TRBJ2-1	TGTGCCAGCAGCGTAGTAGGGGACAGGGACAATGAGCAGTTCTTC	CASSVVGDRDNEQFF
-	-	TRBV19	TRBJ1-2	TGTGCCAGTATGTACGGGTGGAACTATGGCTACACCTTC	CASMYGWNYGYTF
-	TRBD2	TRBV12-3/TRBV12-4	TRBJ2-3	TGTGCCAGCAGCCCCGGGGGTAGCGGGATTGTTACAGATACGCAGTATTTT	CASSPGGSGIVTDTQYF
-	-	TRBV19	TRBJ1-5	TGTGCCAGTAGTATAGGGGCCAGGGCGGATCAGCCCCAGCATTTT	CASSIGARADQPQHF
-	-	TRBV12-2	TRBJ1-1	TGTGCAAGTCGCTTAGGTTGGGTGGAGGCTTTCTTT	CASRLGWVEAFF
many	-	TRBV28	TRBJ2-7	TGTGCCAGCAGTTTGCCCCGAAGGGGGACCAGCTCCTACGAGCAGTACTTC	CASSLPRRGTSSYEQYF
-	-	TRBV7-3	TRBJ2-2	TGTGCCAGCAGCCCTAATGCAGGGAGGTTGACCGGGGAGCTGTTTTTT	CASSPNAGRLTGELFF
-	-	TRBV7-8	TRBJ2-2	TGTGCCAGCAGCCGGGACGGATTGAACACCGGGGAGCTGTTTTTT	CASSRDGLNTGELFF
few	TRBD2	TRBV7-3	TRBJ2-1	TGTGCCAGCAGCTTAACGTGGGGGACTAGTAATGAGCAGTTCTTC	CASSLTWGTSNEQFF
-	-	TRBV6-2/TRBV6-3	TRBJ1-5	TGTGCCAGCAGGGGACGTGGGGGTGGCAATCAGCCCCAGCATTTT	CASRGRGGGNQPQHF
-	-	TRBV21-1	TRBJ1-1	TGTGCCAGCAGCAAGGCGGAGCGTTCGGCTTTGAACACTGAAGCTTTCTTT	CASSKAERSALNTEAFF
few	TRBD1	TRBV12-3/TRBV12-4	TRBJ1-4	TGTGCCAGCAGTAAGGACAGGGATGAAAAACTGTTTTTT	CASSKDRDEKLFF
-	TRBD1	TRBV29-1	TRBJ2-5	TGCAGCGCAGGACAGGTTCAAGAGACCCAGTACTTC	CSAGQVQETQYF
few	-	TRBV20-1	TRBJ2-1	TGCAGTGCTCGAGGCCATTCCTACAATGAGCAGTTCTTC	CSARGHSYNEQFF
few	TRBD2	TRBV7-2	TRBJ2-1	TGTGCCAGCAGTATCGTTCCTTGGACTAGCGGGAGGAATGAGCAGTTCTTC	CASSIVPWTSGRNEQFF
many	-	TRBV5-1	TRBJ2-1	TGCGCCAGCAGCTTGGCAAGGGGTAGCCCTTACAATGAGCAGTTCTTC	CASSLARGSPYNEQFF
few	-	TRBV6-2/TRBV6-3	TRBJ2-1	TGTGCCAGCGGAACCTTAGTCTCCTACAATGAGCAGTTCTTC	CASGTLVSYNEQFF
many	TRBD1	TRBV20-1	TRBJ1-2	TGCAGTGCTTACCCCCCGGGACAGGGTTACTATGGCTACACCTTC	CSAYPPGQGYYGYTF
-	-	TRBV27	TRBJ2-7	TGTGCCAGCAGTTCGGCAGGGTACTACGAGCAGTACTTC	CASSSAGYYEQYF
few	-	TRBV3-1	TRBJ1-5	TGTGCCAGCAGCCAAGCACAGAATAGCAATCAGCCCCAGCATTTT	CASSQAQNSNQPQHF
-	-	TRBV6-1	TRBJ2-1	TGTGCCAGCAGTGAAGTCGGGGGAAACTCCTACAATGAGCTGTTCTTC	CASSEVGGNSYNELFF